This T cell receptor (beta chain) was found in a study of blood T cell repertoires in COVID-19. Study summary: The origin of the acute and convalescent COVID-19 samples was the United States, Italy and Spain. T cells, B-cell-depleted T cells, or PBMCs supplied cDNA or gDNA.

In the authors' workflow: Amplifying reference gene primers gave estimates of nucleated cell counts. TCRdb keeps only in-frame clones here, not all; method: immunoSEQ multiplex PCR. From that table come the V and J calls and clone size; the DNA was used to work out D and trimming. The data show around 240,000 clones, approximately 90% seen once. The V end was cut by 4 bases, the J end by 4 bases, with 10 bases between. The germline V gene encodes CDR1 KGHDR and CDR2 SFDVKD. CDR3 length: 14 amino acids. Donors were grouped by their self-reported clinical history. This chain joins TRBV24-1 and TRBJ2-1; weak D call: TRBD1 (5 bases). Sequenced material: PBMCs or T cells enriched from blood (not recorded which). The sequence came from a man in his forties or fifties who had been exposed to COVID-19. CDR3 residues: CATSDPTVYNEQFF. The DNA for the CDR3 is TGTGCCACCAGTGACCCGACAGTTTACAATGAGCAGTTCTTC.